These 9 T cell receptor beta chains were sequenced from one sample in a study of early T cells in non-severe SARS-CoV-2 infection. MiXCR was run by TCRdb on the 5' RACE reads, yielding one entry per CDR3 protein. This sample yields roughly 34,000 distinct CDR3 sequences, of which approximately 6% are seen a single time; approximately 7.2% belongs to the top ten. Input material: whole blood. The receptors stem from an adult who was a healthcare worker with PCR-confirmed SARS-CoV-2 infection or an uninfected control (not recorded which).

This clonotype was detected ten times or more. J is TRBJ2-4 and V is TRBV7-2; 12 bases are a match to TRBD2. From germline, CDR1 is SGHTA and CDR2 FQGNSA. CDR3 length: 17 amino acids. The ends lost 5 bases at V and 0 bases at J; junction bases unmatched: 5. The CDR3, as DNA: TGTGCCAGCAGCCTGAGGACTAGCGGGGTAGCCAAAAACATTCAGTACTTC. It yields the protein CASSLRTSGVAKNIQYF.

V is TRBV5-4 and J is TRBJ2-7; D is tentatively TRBD1 or TRBD2 (5 bases each). The CDR3 runs to 13 residues. V gave up 1 base and J gave up 5 bases, with 10 bases separating them. Germline assignment: CDR1 SGHNT and CDR2 YYREEE (reference sequence). CDR3 in amino acids: CASSLPGRDEQYF. As DNA, the CDR3 is TGTGCCAGCAGCTTGCCGGGGCGTGACGAGCAGTACTTC.

There are many counts of this clonotype. The chain joins TRBV5-4 to TRBJ1-6; D is unresolved. The CDR3 totals 15 residues. Trimming shortened V by 0 bases and J by 5 bases, and 9 bases separated the two germline ends. CDR1 is SGHNT and CDR2 is YYREEE in the germline V gene (reference sequence). The CDR3 DNA follows: TGTGCCAGCAGCTTGGCGGGGTTAAATAATTCACCCCTCCACTTT. This codes for CASSLAGLNNSPLHF.

In its sample, this clonotype was seen a few times. This chain uses TRBV7-2 with TRBJ1-6; TRBD1 is a possible D gene (5 bases). Germline-derived CDR1 and CDR2 are SGHTA and FQGNSA. The CDR3 contains 14 residues. V gave up 3 bases and J gave up 8 bases, with 11 bases separating them. CDR3 sequence reads: CASSLGVTDSPLHF. CDR3 sequence (DNA): TGTGCCAGCAGCTTGGGGGTTACGGATTCACCCCTCCACTTT.

This clonotype came up many times. The rearrangement uses TRBV7-3 and TRBJ2-7; 12 bases are shared with TRBD1. With V trimmed by 5 bases and J by 4 bases, 6 bases remained unmatched. The CDR3 loop spans 15 amino acids. From germline, CDR1 is SGHTA and CDR2 FQGTGA. The CDR3: CASSPGQGAAYEQYF. For the CDR3, the DNA is TGTGCCAGCAGCCCGGGACAGGGGGCAGCATACGAGCAGTACTTC.

The chain uses TRBV9 and TRBJ2-1; D is perhaps TRBD1 or TRBD2 (5 bases each). The CDR3 has 16 residues. Germline V CDR1 and CDR2: SGDLS, YYNGEE. With 3 bases removed from V and 6 bases from J, the gap between germline ends came to 19 bases. CDR3 nucleotides: TGTGCCAGCAGCGAGGTGGGGGATTTGAGAATCAATGAGCAGTTCTTC. It codes for CASSEVGDLRINEQFF. The variable domain in full, completed from reference TRBV9 and TRBJ2-1, reads DSGVTQTPKHLITATGQRVTLRCSPRSGDLSVYWYQQSLDQGLQFLIQYYNGEERAKGNILERFSAQQFPDLHSELNLSSLELGDSALYFCASSEVGDLRINEQFFGPGTRLTVL.

By sample fraction, this clonotype is medium-sized (0.01 to 0.1%). The genes are TRBV10-3 and TRBJ2-7; no clear D gene. Trimming cost V 2 bases and J 3 bases, with 8 bases left between them. In germline, CDR1 is ENHRY, CDR2 SYGVKD. CDR3 size: 13 residues. For the CDR3, the DNA is TGTGCCATCAGTGAGAGGCAGTTCTACGAGCAGTACTTC. Its protein product is CAISERQFYEQYF.

V gene TRBV20-1 combines with J gene TRBJ2-7; TRBD1 matches 9 bases. Trimming cost V 5 bases and J 8 bases; bases outside gene matches: 4. The CDR3 totals 11 residues. CDR1 and CDR2 from the germline V gene are DFQATT and SNEGSKA (reference sequence). CDR3 DNA: TGCAGTGCTCTTACAGGGGGCAAGCAGTACTTC. Its translation: CSALTGGKQYF.

Ten or more counts support this clonotype. The chain recombines TRBV4-1 with TRBJ1-1; 7 nucleotides match TRBD1. Losses at the gene ends were 2 bases for V and 4 bases for J; bases not matched to a gene: 4. The germline V gene encodes CDR1 MGHRA and CDR2 YSYEKL. This CDR3 spans 14 amino acids. The chain's CDR3 is CASSQTGAVTEAFF. For the CDR3, the DNA is TGCGCCAGCAGCCAAACAGGGGCTGTCACTGAAGCTTTCTTT.